Below are 6 T cell receptor beta chains sequenced from a single sample in a study of blood T cell repertoires in COVID-19 (dated by TCRdb to about 2020). Library method: the immunoSEQ multiplex PCR assay. TCRdb's version of the immuneACCESS table is confined to in-frame rearrangements and falls short of the full clone set. An unresolved V gene accounts for under half of the shortfall where checked; the remainder is of unknown origin. The sample table holds under 85,000 clones, of which around 79% were seen once. The ten largest clones represent approximately 10% of the sample. Sequencing was done on a sample of peripheral blood. These receptors all come from a man aged 45 to 65 with acute or convalescent COVID-19.

The chain has TRBV21-1 and TRBJ2-2; the table's D call, TRBD2, has no DNA check behind it. TRBV21-1 counts as a pseudogene. This CDR3 contains 18 residues. DNA for the CDR3: TGTGCCAGCAGCAATTGCGCGACTAGCGGGAGGGCCTTCGAGGAGCTGTTTTTT. Translating gives CASSNCATSGRAFEELFF.

The chain combines TRBV6-5 with TRBJ1-1; D is unresolved. The CDR3 has 13 residues. CDR1 MNHEY and CDR2 SVGAGI come from the germline V gene. With 6 bases removed from V and 1 base from J, the gap between germline ends came to 9 bases. DNA for the CDR3: TGTGCCAGCAGCTGGGCCCAGAACACTGAAGCTTTCTTT. The encoded protein is CASSWAQNTEAFF.

This rearrangement joins TRBV3-1 (or the pseudogene TRBV3-2) to TRBJ1-1; the D is unclear. The CDR3 runs to 14 residues. The V end lost 0 bases, the J end lost 10 bases, and 15 bases lay between the germline ends. Germline CDR1 LGHDT, CDR2 YNNKEL (reference sequence). Here the CDR3 DNA reads TGTGCCAGCAGCCAAGATCCTGTGAGGCCTGGAGCTTTCTTT. Amino acids: CASSQDPVRPGAFF.

V is TRBV7-6 and J is TRBJ1-1; D is ambiguous. The ends were cut back, 5 bases at V and 0 bases at J, with 16 bases in the middle. From germline, CDR1 is SGHVS and CDR2 FNYEAQ. The CDR3 spans 16 residues. CDR3 amino acids: CASSPRADQMNTEAFF. The CDR3 nucleotides are TGTGCCAGCAGCCCGAGGGCAGACCAGATGAACACTGAAGCTTTCTTT.

The rearrangement joins TRBV24-1 to TRBJ2-2; 8 bases are a match to TRBD1. The V segment lost 5 bases and the J segment 6 bases; nucleotides outside the gene matches: 10. Germline CDR1 is KGHDR and CDR2 is SFDVKD. There are 16 residues in the CDR3. This CDR3 is CATSGARQGAAGELFF. For the CDR3, the DNA is TGTGCCACCAGTGGGGCAAGGCAGGGGGCAGCCGGGGAGCTGTTTTTT.

This rearrangement joins TRBV9 to TRBJ1-5; D ambiguous. Trimming shortened V by 3 bases and J by 3 bases, and 13 bases separated the two germline ends. Per germline, CDR1 SGDLS and CDR2 YYNGEE. CDR3 length: 15 amino acids. The CDR3 loop reads CASSANGLHNQPQHF. Here the CDR3 DNA reads TGTGCCAGCAGCGCCAACGGACTACACAATCAGCCCCAGCATTTT. The complete variable domain, with remaining parts taken from reference TRBV9 and TRBJ1-5, reads DSGVTQTPKHLITATGQRVTLRCSPRSGDLSVYWYQQSLDQGLQFLIQYYNGEERAKGNILERFSAQQFPDLHSELNLSSLELGDSALYFCASSANGLHNQPQHFGDGTRLSIL.